This TCR beta chain was sequenced for a study of T cell repertoires in cytomegalovirus infection. Study as a whole: Both a matching HLA type and CMV infection were indicated by public TCR beta signatures.

Germline CDR1 reads MNHNS; CDR2 reads SASEGT. With 5 bases removed from V and 1 base from J, the gap between germline ends came to 5 bases. The CDR3 is made up of 12 amino acids. Each CDR3 protein gets one entry after TCRdb re-called the reads with MiXCR. The profile shows about 83,000 distinct CDR3 sequences, 25% to 35% of them singletons. Whole-study results and caveats: Summed frequency of shared TCR beta families picked out CMV carriers who also had the relevant HLA.

This clonotype was recorded many times. Its matching antigen is unknown. This sequence originates from a human donor in good health (CMV status not recorded). Some clones in this sample may be carry-over from other donors' samples. Sequences were derived from CD8+ T cells from cultured PBMCs, sampled from culture after CMV antigen stimulation. The chain employs TRBV6-1 and TRBJ1-1, with D unclear. As DNA, the CDR3 is TGTGCCAGCAGTTTCCCGAACACTGAAGCTTTCTTT. It codes for CASSFPNTEAFF.